The entry below gives a single T cell receptor (beta chain) sequence along with its context. Its specific antigen is unknown. The record has no base qualities; no much larger clone is one base away. TCRbeta CDR3 regions were amplified from genomic DNA using the immunoSEQ Assay, a bias-controlled multiplex PCR. The paper's processing steps were these. Within the assay, amplification of reference gene primers was used to estimate how many nucleated cells each sample contained. To quantify the absolute abundance of each unique TCRbeta CDR3 rearrangement, sequence reads were collapsed and filtered. Productive Simpson clonality was computed per sample as the square root of Simpson's diversity index over productive rearrangements. TCRdb took this table from immuneACCESS and kept in-frame rearrangements with V and J called. Such tables lack part of the clones; where checked against another copy, unresolved V genes explain under half of the gap, and the rest is unexplained. From that table come the V and J calls and clone size; the DNA was used to work out D and trimming. This sample comprises a few hundred thousand clones, approximately 85% of them detected only once. Clones ranked in the top ten supply roughly 0.94% of the sample.

CDR1 and CDR2 (SEHNR, FQNEAQ) derive from the germline V gene (reference sequence). Spanning cysteine to phenylalanine, the CDR3 consists of 15 amino acids. CDR3 DNA only is kept here, 45 bases in frame from base 1. The germline V end is reduced by 0 bases and the J end by 9 bases; junction bases left unmatched: 5. This sample stems from a study of blood T cell repertoires in COVID-19 (dated by TCRdb to 2020 to 2021). Turning to the overall study: Collaborator samples came from the United States, Italy and Spain and covered acute and convalescent phases of COVID-19. Subjects who had been exposed to COVID-19, were actively infected with it, or had recovered from it provided the deeply sampled blood TCRbeta repertoires that made up the dataset. The prospective study material was composed of cDNA or gDNA derived from T cells, B-cell-depleted T cells, or PBMCs. Where HLA class I and class II types were available, the types were taken from metadata supplied by the sample provider, not from assay-based typing. The repertoires were released in a freely available public database intended as a resource for research on the immune response to SARS-CoV-2. Sample metadata almost always included a de-identified subject ID, COVID-19 status, age in years and sex. The samples were drawn from two sources: the first 160 participants of the ongoing ImmuneRACE study, and 1,254 subjects contributed by 6 global collaborators.

Study-wide conclusions, independent of this receptor: How much clinical and demographic metadata was included differed by source and by participant, and the metadata was provided uncurated.

One collaborating source in Seattle enrolled patients during active infection and followed them longitudinally through the course of disease. Whole blood was collected in K2EDTA tubes by collaborating institutions according to the institutions' own protocols. For TCRbeta analysis, collaborators shipped samples as frozen whole blood, isolated PBMCs, or DNA extracted from either of those sample types. What was sequenced was peripheral blood. The V and J segments used are TRBV7-9 and TRBJ2-1, and TRBD2 aligns with 10 junction nucleotides. The clonotype originates from a human donor with COVID-19, enrolled during active disease. The donor label of this sample is uncertain. The CDR3 in this case is CASSLAAGGPSEQFF. The bases read TGTGCCAGCAGCTTAGCAGCGGGAGGGCCCAGTGAGCAGTTCTTC. Reference TRBV7-9 and TRBJ2-1 proteins supply the regions before and after the CDR3; the full variable domain is: DTGVSQNPRHKITKRGQNVTFRCDPISEHNRLYWYRQTLGQGPEFLTYFQNEAQLEKSRLLSDRFSAERPKGSFSTLEIQRTEQGDSAMYLCASSLAAGGPSEQFFGPGTRLTVL.